This TCR beta chain was observed in a study of CD8+ T cells in alopecia areata. For the study at large: Patients in the study were on tofacitinib for 6 to 18 months, then off it for 6 months. Study-wide findings and caveats: Possibly as an HLA-related effect, TCR sharing across patients appeared less clear than in mice.

Specimens obtained from alopecia areata patients comprised lesional scalp punch biopsies and peripheral blood. RNA extraction was followed by reverse transcription into cDNA, which acted as the sequencing template. Only in-frame clones appear in the TCRdb table, and some are missing; sequencing was by immunoSEQ multiplex PCR. The sample lists some 110,000 clones; 30% to 40% were seen once. The CDR3 runs 16 residues. CDR1 and CDR2 (germline): MNHEY, SMNVEV (reference sequence). V was clipped by 2 bases and J by 4 bases; unmatched bases: 8. Of note for this clone: Its antigen is unknown.

This TCR was recovered from a human donor with alopecia areata. The sequenced sample consisted of CD4+ T cells sorted from blood. V is TRBV27 and J is TRBJ2-5, with TRBD1 identical over 9 bases. CDR3 bases: TGTGCCAGCAGTTTACCACAGGGGGCAGGGCGAGAGACCCAGTACTTC. Protein sequence: CASSLPQGAGRETQYF.